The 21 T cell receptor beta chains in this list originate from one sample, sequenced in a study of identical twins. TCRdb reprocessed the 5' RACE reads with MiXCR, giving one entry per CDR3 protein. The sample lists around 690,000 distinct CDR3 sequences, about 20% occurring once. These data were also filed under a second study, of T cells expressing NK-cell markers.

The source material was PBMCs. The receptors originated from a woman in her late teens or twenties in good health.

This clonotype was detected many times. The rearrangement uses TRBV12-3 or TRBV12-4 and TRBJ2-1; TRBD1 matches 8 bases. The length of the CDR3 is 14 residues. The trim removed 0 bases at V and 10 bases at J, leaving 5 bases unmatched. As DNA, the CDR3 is TGTGCCAGCAGTTTAGCCCAGGGGGCCGGGGAGCAGTTCTTC. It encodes CASSLAQGAGEQFF.

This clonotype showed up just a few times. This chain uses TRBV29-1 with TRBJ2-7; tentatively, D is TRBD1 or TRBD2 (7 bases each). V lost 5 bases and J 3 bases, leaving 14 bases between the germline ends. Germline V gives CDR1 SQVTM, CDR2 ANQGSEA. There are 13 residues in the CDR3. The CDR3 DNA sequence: TGCAGCGTTCCAAGCGGGGACAGCTACGAGCAGTACTTC. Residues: CSVPSGDSYEQYF.

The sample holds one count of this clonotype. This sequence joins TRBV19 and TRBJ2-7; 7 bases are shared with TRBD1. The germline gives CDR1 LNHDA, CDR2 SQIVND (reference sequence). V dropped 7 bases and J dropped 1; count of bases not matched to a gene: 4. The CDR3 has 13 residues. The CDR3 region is CASTPTGSYEQYF. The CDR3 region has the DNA TGTGCCAGTACCCCGACAGGGTCCTACGAGCAGTACTTC.

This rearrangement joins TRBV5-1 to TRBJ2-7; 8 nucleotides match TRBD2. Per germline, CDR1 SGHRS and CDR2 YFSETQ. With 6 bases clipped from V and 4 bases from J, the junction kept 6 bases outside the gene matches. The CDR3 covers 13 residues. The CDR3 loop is CASKSGSRYEQYF. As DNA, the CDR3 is TGCGCCAGCAAAAGCGGGAGTAGGTACGAGCAGTACTTC.

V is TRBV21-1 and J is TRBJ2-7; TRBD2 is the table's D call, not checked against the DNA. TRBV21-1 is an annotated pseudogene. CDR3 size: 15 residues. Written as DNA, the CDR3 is TGTGCCAGCAGTCCAACTAGCGGGGACCTTGTAGAACAGTACTTC. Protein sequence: CASSPTSGDLVEQYF.

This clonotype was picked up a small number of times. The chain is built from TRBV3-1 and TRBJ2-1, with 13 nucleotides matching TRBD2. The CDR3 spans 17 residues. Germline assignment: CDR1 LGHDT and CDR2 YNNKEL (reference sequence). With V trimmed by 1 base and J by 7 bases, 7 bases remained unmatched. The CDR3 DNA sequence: TGTGCCAGCAGCCAAGTTCCCTTGACTAGCGGGAGGAATGAGCAGTTCTTC. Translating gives CASSQVPLTSGRNEQFF.

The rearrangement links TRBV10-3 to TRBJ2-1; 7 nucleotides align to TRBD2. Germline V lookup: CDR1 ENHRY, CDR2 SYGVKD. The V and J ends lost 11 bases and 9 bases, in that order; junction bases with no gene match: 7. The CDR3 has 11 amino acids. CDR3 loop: CASDGEGEQFF. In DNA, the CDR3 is TGTGCCTCCGATGGGGAGGGTGAGCAGTTCTTC.

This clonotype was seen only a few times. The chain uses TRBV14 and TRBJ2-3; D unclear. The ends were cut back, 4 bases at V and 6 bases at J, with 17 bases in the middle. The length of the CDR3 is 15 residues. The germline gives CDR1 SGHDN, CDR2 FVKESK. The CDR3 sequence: CASSRVRSVGDTQYF. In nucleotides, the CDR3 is TGTGCCAGCAGCCGAGTAAGATCGGTAGGGGATACGCAGTATTTT.

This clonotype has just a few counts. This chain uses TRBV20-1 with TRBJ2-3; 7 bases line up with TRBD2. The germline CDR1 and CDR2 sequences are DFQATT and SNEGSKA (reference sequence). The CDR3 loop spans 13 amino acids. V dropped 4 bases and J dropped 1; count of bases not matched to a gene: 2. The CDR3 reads CSAKRDGTDTQYF. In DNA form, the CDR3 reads TGCAGTGCTAAGCGGGACGGCACAGATACGCAGTATTTT.

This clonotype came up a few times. The DNA of the CDR3 is TGCAGTGCTAGGGACCGACTAGCGGGCTTCACCGGGGAGCTGTTTTTT. Translated: CSARDRLAGFTGELFF. This chain joins TRBV20-1 and TRBJ2-2; 10 nucleotides agree with TRBD2. The CDR3 length is 16 residues. V lost 3 bases and J lost 4; bases outside the gene matches: 8. Germline V CDR1 and CDR2: DFQATT, SNEGSKA (reference sequence).

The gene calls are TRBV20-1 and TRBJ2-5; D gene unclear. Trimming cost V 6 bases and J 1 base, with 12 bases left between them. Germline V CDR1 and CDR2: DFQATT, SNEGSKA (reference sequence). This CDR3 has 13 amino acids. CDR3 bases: TGCAGTGCCCCCACCGCCCTCCAAGAGACCCAGTACTTC. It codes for CSAPTALQETQYF.

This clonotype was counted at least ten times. The DNA of the CDR3 is TGCAGTGCCACGACTAGTTTCTACGAGCAGTACTTC. It yields the protein CSATTSFYEQYF. V usage is TRBV20-1 and J usage is TRBJ2-7; tentative D call: TRBD2 (6 bases). Trimming stripped 6 bases from V and 3 bases from J, with 12 bases between. This CDR3 is 12 amino acids long. Germline assignment: CDR1 DFQATT and CDR2 SNEGSKA (reference sequence).

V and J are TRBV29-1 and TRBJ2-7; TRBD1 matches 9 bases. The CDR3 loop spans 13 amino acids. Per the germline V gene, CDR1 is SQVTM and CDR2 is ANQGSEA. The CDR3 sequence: CSTTGQGYEEQYF. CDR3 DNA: TGCAGTACGACGGGACAGGGTTATGAAGAGCAGTACTTC.

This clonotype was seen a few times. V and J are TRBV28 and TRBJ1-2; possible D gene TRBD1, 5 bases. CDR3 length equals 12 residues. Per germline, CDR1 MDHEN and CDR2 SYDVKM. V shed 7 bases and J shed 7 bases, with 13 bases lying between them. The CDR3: CASTPWGGGYTF. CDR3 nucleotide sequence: TGTGCCAGCACCCCATGGGGGGGTGGCTACACCTTC.

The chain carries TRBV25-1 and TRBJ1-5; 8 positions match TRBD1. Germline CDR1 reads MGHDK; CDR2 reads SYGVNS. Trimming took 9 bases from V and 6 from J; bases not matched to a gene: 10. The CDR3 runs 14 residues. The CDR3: CARILGRGPQPQHF. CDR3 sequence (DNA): TGTGCCAGGATTTTGGGCAGGGGGCCTCAGCCCCAGCATTTT.

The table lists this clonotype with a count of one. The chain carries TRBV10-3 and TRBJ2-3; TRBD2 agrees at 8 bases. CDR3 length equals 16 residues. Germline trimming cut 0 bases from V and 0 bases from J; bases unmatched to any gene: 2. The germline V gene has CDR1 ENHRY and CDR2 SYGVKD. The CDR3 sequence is CAISESGGGSTDTQYF. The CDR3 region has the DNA TGTGCCATCAGTGAGTCCGGCGGGGGGAGCACAGATACGCAGTATTTT.

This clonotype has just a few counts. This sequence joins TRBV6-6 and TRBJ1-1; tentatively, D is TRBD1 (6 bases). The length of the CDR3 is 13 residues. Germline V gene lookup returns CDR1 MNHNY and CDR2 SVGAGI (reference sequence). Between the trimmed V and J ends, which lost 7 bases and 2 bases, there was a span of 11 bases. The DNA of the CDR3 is TGTGCCAGCAACCAGGGGATCAACACTGAAGCTTTCTTT. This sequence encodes CASNQGINTEAFF.

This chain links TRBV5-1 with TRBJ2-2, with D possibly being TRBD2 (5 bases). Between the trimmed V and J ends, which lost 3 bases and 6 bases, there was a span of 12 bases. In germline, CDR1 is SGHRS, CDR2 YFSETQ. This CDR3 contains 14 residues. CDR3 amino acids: CASSYVLAPGELFF. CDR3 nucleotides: TGCGCCAGCAGCTACGTTCTAGCTCCCGGGGAGCTGTTTTTT.

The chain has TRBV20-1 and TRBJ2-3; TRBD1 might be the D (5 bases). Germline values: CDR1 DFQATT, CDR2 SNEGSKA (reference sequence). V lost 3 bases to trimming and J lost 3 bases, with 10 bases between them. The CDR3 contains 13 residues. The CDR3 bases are TGCAGTGCTAGCCGCGACAGAACAGATACGCAGTATTTT. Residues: CSASRDRTDTQYF.

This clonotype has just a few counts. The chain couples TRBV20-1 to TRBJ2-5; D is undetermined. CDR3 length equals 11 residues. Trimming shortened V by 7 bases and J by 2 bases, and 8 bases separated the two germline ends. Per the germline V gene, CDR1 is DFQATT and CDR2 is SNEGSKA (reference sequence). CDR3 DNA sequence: TGCAGTGTTGTGAAGCAAGAGACCCAGTACTTC. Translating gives CSVVKQETQYF.

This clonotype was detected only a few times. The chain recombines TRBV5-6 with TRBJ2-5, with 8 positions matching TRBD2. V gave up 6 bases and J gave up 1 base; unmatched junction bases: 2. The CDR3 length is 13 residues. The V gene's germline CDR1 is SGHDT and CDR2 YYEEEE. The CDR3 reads CASNGGVQETQYF. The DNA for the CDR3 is TGTGCCAGCAACGGGGGGGTCCAAGAGACCCAGTACTTC.